These 27 T cell receptor beta chains share one sample of origin, sequenced in a study of CD8+ T cells in alopecia areata. The sequencing template was cDNA reverse transcribed from extracted RNA. TCRdb's table, derived via immunoSEQ multiplex PCR, lists solely in-frame clones and lacks some. The table has 150,000 to 200,000 clones, approximately 59% seen once. The treatment here: oral pan-JAK inhibitor, 5-10 mg twice daily. The sample consisted of CD4+ T cells sorted from blood, taken at approximately week 61, from a patient treated with tofacitinib. These receptors came from a human donor with alopecia areata.

This rearrangement joins TRBV30 to TRBJ1-3; D is undetermined. The CDR3 has 14 residues. V was cut by 4 bases and J by 0 bases, with 10 bases left in between. Germline-derived CDR1 and CDR2 are GTSNPN and SVGIG (reference sequence). The CDR3 is CAWTPIGSGNTIYF. As DNA, the CDR3 is TGTGCCTGGACCCCTATTGGCTCTGGAAACACCATATATTTT.

The rearrangement uses TRBV29-1 and TRBJ1-5; D gene ambiguous. Germline CDR1 is SQVTM and CDR2 is ANQGSEA. The CDR3 extends over 13 amino acids. The V end was cut by 4 bases, the J end by 7 bases, with 14 bases between. DNA for the CDR3: TGCAGCGTTGGAGAATTCAACAGACAGCCCCAGCATTTT. Its protein is CSVGEFNRQPQHF. Based on the CDR3 plus reference TRBV29-1 and TRBJ1-5, the full variable domain is SAVISQKPSRDICQRGTSLTIQCQVDSQVTMMFWYRQQPGQSLTLIATANQGSEATYESGFVIDKFPISRPNLTFSTLTVSNMSPEDSSIYLCSVGEFNRQPQHFGDGTRLSIL.

The chain joins TRBV30 to TRBJ2-5; D gene ambiguous. The CDR3 is 12 residues long. Trimming cost V 0 bases and J 9 bases, with 11 bases left between them. CDR1 GTSNPN and CDR2 SVGIG come from the germline V gene (reference sequence). CDR3 amino acids: CAWSVHRLAQYF. The CDR3 DNA follows: TGTGCCTGGAGTGTACACCGGTTGGCCCAGTACTTC.

V and J are TRBV7-9 and TRBJ1-2; D gene unclear. Germline-derived CDR1 and CDR2 are SEHNR and FQNEAQ (reference sequence). This CDR3 comprises 15 residues. The V gene lost 4 bases and the J gene lost 3 bases, with 15 bases spanning the gap. The CDR3 nucleotides are TGTGCCAGCAGCTCAATGGGCCCGGACTACTATGGCTACACCTTC. Amino acids: CASSSMGPDYYGYTF. Filled out from reference TRBV7-9 and TRBJ1-2, the complete variable domain reads DTGVSQNPRHKITKRGQNVTFRCDPISEHNRLYWYRQTLGQGPEFLTYFQNEAQLEKSRLLSDRFSAERPKGSFSTLEIQRTEQGDSAMYLCASSSMGPDYYGYTFGSGTRLTVV.

This clone has a handful of counts. The chain employs TRBV18 and TRBJ1-2; D not resolved. The CDR3 is 13 amino acids. V shed 3 bases and J shed 6 bases, with 11 bases lying between them. Germline assignment: CDR1 KGHSH and CDR2 LQKENI. As DNA, the CDR3 is TGTGCCAGCTCACCGATTCAAGATCATGGCTACACCTTC. It specifies CASSPIQDHGYTF.

The chain has TRBV6-1 and TRBJ1-2, with 8 positions matching TRBD1. The CDR3 extends over 15 amino acids. In germline, CDR1 is MNHNS, CDR2 SASEGT. The J segment lost 6 bases and the V segment lost 6 bases, leaving 12 bases of the junction unmatched. CDR3 nucleotide sequence: TGTGCCAGCAGACCCCTGGGACAGGTCGGGGATGGCTACACCTTC. Translating it yields CASRPLGQVGDGYTF.

This clone came up a few times. The chain combines TRBV2 with TRBJ2-5; D not certain. Germline loops: CDR1 SNHLY, CDR2 FYNNEI. This CDR3 contains 13 residues. Between the trimmed V and J ends, which lost 6 bases and 7 bases, there was a span of 15 bases. CDR3: CASSLDIVGTQYF. The CDR3 DNA follows: TGTGCCAGCAGCCTAGACATCGTAGGGACCCAGTACTTC.

This clone was seen a few times. The chain couples TRBV7-9 to TRBJ1-1; TRBD1 agrees at 8 bases. This CDR3 region has 15 residues. The V gene end was trimmed by 5 bases and the J gene end by 2 bases; junction bases not matched to a gene: 7. The V gene's germline CDR1 is SEHNR and CDR2 FQNEAQ (reference sequence). The CDR3 region has the DNA TGTGCCAGCAGCCGGCCGGGACAGGACAACACTGAAGCTTTCTTT. Protein sequence: CASSRPGQDNTEAFF.

This clone came up a few times. DNA of the CDR3: TGTGCCAGTAGTTTCGGGACACCAAACACTGAAGCTTTCTTT. Amino acids: CASSFGTPNTEAFF. The chain is built from TRBV19 and TRBJ1-1; the D gene is possibly TRBD1 (6 bases). The germline V gene encodes CDR1 LNHDA and CDR2 SQIVND (reference sequence). V was shortened by 5 bases and J by 2 bases, with 12 bases between the two germline ends. This CDR3 region has 14 residues.

This clone was recorded once. The chain couples TRBV20-1 to TRBJ2-5; D call uncertain. The CDR3 consists of 10 residues. Between the trimmed V and J ends, which lost 6 bases and 5 bases, there was a span of 7 bases. Looked up from germline, CDR1 is DFQATT and CDR2 is SNEGSKA (reference sequence). CDR3 residues: CSAKKETQYF. The CDR3 DNA sequence: TGCAGTGCAAAAAAGGAGACCCAGTACTTC.

This clone was seen a handful of times. The V and J genes are TRBV7-9 and TRBJ1-4, with a tentative D call TRBD1 (6 bases). V was pared by 1 base and J by 8 bases, with 17 bases between. The CDR3 is 16 residues long. CDR1 SEHNR and CDR2 FQNEAQ come from the germline V gene (reference sequence). CDR3 amino acids: CASSLGSGAAGEKLFF. The CDR3, as DNA: TGTGCCAGCAGCTTAGGATCGGGGGCCGCTGGAGAAAAACTGTTTTTT.

V is TRBV30 and J is TRBJ1-6, with TRBD1 identical over 7 bases. The CDR3 loop spans 15 amino acids. CDR1 and CDR2 from the germline V gene are GTSNPN and SVGIG (reference sequence). V lost 0 bases and J lost 10; bases outside the gene matches: 9. The CDR3 spells CAWSVGQNRGSPLHF. The CDR3 coding sequence is TGTGCCTGGAGTGTGGGACAGAACCGGGGCTCACCCCTCCACTTT.

This clone has a single count. The J gene is TRBJ2-7, the V gene TRBV30; 9 positions agree with TRBD1. Germline-derived CDR1 and CDR2 are GTSNPN and SVGIG (reference sequence). The CDR3 spans 13 residues. After removal of 1 base from V and 6 bases from J, the junction contained 4 bases not matched to a gene. As DNA, the CDR3 is TGTGCCTGGAGTGCCGACAGGGGGGGCGAGCAGTACTTC. Translation: CAWSADRGGEQYF.

The V call is TRBV30, the J call TRBJ2-1; the match to TRBD2 covers 9 bases. Germline CDR1 is GTSNPN and CDR2 is SVGIG (reference sequence). The V segment lost 3 bases and the J segment 8 bases; nucleotides outside the gene matches: 5. This CDR3 has 13 amino acids. CDR3 DNA sequence: TGTGCCTGGAGACCTAGCGGGGTCTATGAGCAGTTCTTC. Translating gives CAWRPSGVYEQFF.

This clone was recorded a few times. V and J are TRBV27 and TRBJ1-6, with 11 bases identical to TRBD1. V shed 6 bases, J shed 10 bases, and the junction held 5 bases outside the gene matches. Germline CDR1 MNHEY, CDR2 SMNVEV (reference sequence). There are 14 residues in the CDR3. This CDR3 reads CASSGQGARSPLHF. The CDR3 DNA is TGTGCCAGCAGCGGACAGGGGGCGCGATCACCCCTCCACTTT.

This clone has ten or more counts. The chain links TRBV6-6 to TRBJ1-1, with D hard to call. Trimming cost V 2 bases and J 8 bases, with 6 bases left between them. CDR1 and CDR2 (germline): MNHNY, SVGAGI (reference sequence). The CDR3 runs 11 residues. The CDR3 region has the DNA TGTGCCAGCAGTTACCTGGAAGAAGCTTTCTTT. It codes for CASSYLEEAFF.

V and J are TRBV19 and TRBJ2-3, with D perhaps TRBD2 (5 bases). The CDR3 sequence is 14 residues long. V lost 3 bases and J lost 2, with 9 bases in between. CDR1 is LNHDA, CDR2 SQIVND, per germline (reference sequence). This chain's CDR3 is CASSIYGDTDTQYF. Written as DNA, the CDR3 is TGTGCCAGTAGTATCTACGGGGACACAGATACGCAGTATTTT.

The rearrangement joins TRBV6-1 to TRBJ1-5; D not resolved. Deletions cut 3 bases from V and 0 bases from J, with 15 bases between. This CDR3 has 17 amino acids. Germline CDR1 reads MNHNS; CDR2 reads SASEGT. The CDR3 is CASSDGVRVYSNQPQHF. The CDR3 nucleotides read TGTGCCAGCAGTGATGGGGTGAGAGTTTATAGCAATCAGCCCCAGCATTTT.

This chain links TRBV4-1 with TRBJ1-2; TRBD1 aligns across 10 bases. The J segment lost 4 bases and the V segment lost 3 bases, leaving 20 bases of the junction unmatched. The CDR3 is 20 residues long. The germline V gene encodes CDR1 MGHRA and CDR2 YSYEKL. CDR3 sequence reads: CASSQEITKPGTGAFYGYTF. In nucleotides, the CDR3 is TGCGCCAGCAGCCAGGAAATCACAAAGCCCGGGACAGGGGCCTTCTATGGCTACACCTTC.

The V call is TRBV2, the J call TRBJ2-1; D ambiguous. This CDR3 is 14 amino acids long. CDR1 and CDR2 (germline): SNHLY, FYNNEI. The V end lost 3 bases, the J end lost 2 bases, and 8 bases lay between the germline ends. CDR3 sequence reads: CASSDGQPYNEQFF. In DNA form, the CDR3 reads TGTGCCAGCAGTGACGGCCAGCCCTACAATGAGCAGTTCTTC.

This chain links TRBV5-1 with TRBJ2-4; TRBD1 aligns across 7 bases. The junction had 5 bases not matched to a gene; V was cut back by 0 bases and J by 8 bases. The V gene's germline CDR1 is SGHRS and CDR2 YFSETQ. This CDR3 is 14 amino acids long. The CDR3, as DNA: TGCGCCAGCAGCTTGGCCAACAGGGGAGACATTCAGTACTTC. Translated, it gives CASSLANRGDIQYF.

This sequence joins TRBV11-3 and TRBJ1-2; D perhaps matches TRBD1 (6 bases). The CDR3 totals 12 residues. Deletions cut 5 bases from V and 7 bases from J, with 11 bases between. The germline V gene encodes CDR1 SGHNT and CDR2 YENEEA. The CDR3 is CASSPGQSGYTF. The DNA for the CDR3 is TGTGCCAGCAGCCCTGGACAGAGTGGCTACACCTTC.

The chain links TRBV5-6 to TRBJ2-6; D possibly corresponds to TRBD1 (5 bases). Between the trimmed V and J ends, which lost 3 bases and 4 bases, there was a span of 11 bases. The germline CDR1 and CDR2 sequences are SGHDT and YYEEEE. There are 15 residues in the CDR3. CDR3 region: CASSSGFSGANVLTF. The CDR3, as DNA: TGTGCCAGCAGCTCAGGGTTCTCCGGGGCCAACGTCCTGACTTTC.

This chain links TRBV4-1 with TRBJ2-2; D might be TRBD2 (5 bases). This CDR3 comprises 15 residues. With 4 bases removed from V and 5 bases from J, the gap between germline ends came to 14 bases. CDR1 MGHRA and CDR2 YSYEKL come from the germline V gene. CDR3 loop: CASSLVRTGTGELFF. In DNA, the CDR3 is TGCGCCAGCAGCCTCGTCCGGACTGGGACCGGGGAGCTGTTTTTT.

This clone was seen only a few times. The V and J genes are TRBV18 and TRBJ2-5; possibly TRBD1 for D (6 bases). The length of the CDR3 is 13 residues. Trimming cost V 3 bases and J 8 bases, with 13 bases left between them. Germline V gene sequence: CDR1 KGHSH, CDR2 LQKENI. CDR3 amino acids: CASSPTTGTTQYF. As DNA, the CDR3 is TGTGCCAGCTCACCGACAACAGGGACAACCCAGTACTTC.

Only a few counts were recorded for this clone. The chain combines TRBV30 with TRBJ2-7; maybe TRBD1 (5 bases). Between the trimmed V and J ends, which lost 0 bases and 9 bases, there was a span of 18 bases. This CDR3 is built from 14 residues. Per the germline V gene, CDR1 is GTSNPN and CDR2 is SVGIG (reference sequence). CDR3 loop: CAWSVTLVQGRQYF. In nucleotides, the CDR3 is TGTGCCTGGAGTGTAACCCTTGTGCAGGGAAGGCAGTACTTC.

In its sample, this clone was seen a few times. The chain carries TRBV29-1 and TRBJ2-7; 7 nucleotides match TRBD1. With V trimmed by 7 bases and J by 3 bases, 9 bases remained unmatched. CDR1 is SQVTM, CDR2 ANQGSEA, per germline. The CDR3 totals 13 residues. The CDR3 DNA reads TGCAGCGCAGCCAGGGACAGAGACTACGAGCAGTACTTC. Protein product: CSAARDRDYEQYF.